The 27 T cell receptor beta chains presented below share a single source sample, sequenced in a study of blood T cell repertoires in COVID-19. Produced via immunoSEQ multiplex PCR; TCRdb's table is partial and in-frame only. Of around 190,000 clones in the sample, roughly 87% are singletons; the top ten hold about a tenth. The sample consisted of PBMCs or T cells enriched from blood (not recorded which). The origin of the receptors is a man between 18 and 35 years old with acute COVID-19.

J is TRBJ1-2 and V is TRBV28; no reliable D call. Trimming removed 10 bases from V and 8 bases from J, with 17 bases in between. The CDR3 is 12 amino acids. The V gene's germline CDR1 is MDHEN and CDR2 SYDVKM. The CDR3 DNA sequence: TGTGCCACTGGCTCGGAGAGGGCGGGCTACACCTTC. This translates into CATGSERAGYTF.

V gene TRBV18 combines with J gene TRBJ2-1; 8 nucleotides line up with TRBD2. The CDR3 has 15 amino acids. The junction had 10 bases not matched to a gene; V was cut back by 3 bases and J by 9 bases. Germline loops: CDR1 KGHSH, CDR2 LQKENI. The CDR3 sequence: CASSPSGGQEGEQFF. CDR3 DNA: TGTGCCAGCTCACCTTCGGGAGGGCAAGAGGGTGAGCAGTTCTTC.

V and J are TRBV11-3 and TRBJ2-5, with D perhaps matching TRBD1 (6 bases). This CDR3 region has 17 residues. In germline, CDR1 is SGHNT, CDR2 YENEEA. Trimming shortened V by 6 bases and J by 0 bases, and 20 bases separated the two germline ends. CDR3 DNA sequence: TGTGCCAGCAGTCGGTTTCAGGACAGTATTTACCAAGAGACCCAGTACTTC. Translated: CASSRFQDSIYQETQYF.

V gene TRBV11-3 combines with J gene TRBJ2-7, with a tentative D call TRBD1 (5 bases). Per germline, CDR1 SGHNT and CDR2 YENEEA. The CDR3 has 16 amino acids. The V end was cut by 4 bases, the J end by 4 bases, with 20 bases between. CDR3 protein: CASSSTGHQWVYEQYF. Here the CDR3 DNA reads TGTGCCAGCAGCTCAACAGGCCATCAGTGGGTATACGAGCAGTACTTC.

V is TRBV15 and J is TRBJ2-7, with 8 bases aligning to TRBD1. Germline V gene data show CDR1 as LNHNV and CDR2 as YYDKDF (reference sequence). The CDR3 is 17 residues long. After removal of 0 bases from V and 0 bases from J, the junction contained 7 bases not matched to a gene. Here the CDR3 DNA reads TGTGCCACCAGCAGAGATCTCCCTGGACAGGGCTCCTACGAGCAGTACTTC. It specifies CATSRDLPGQGSYEQYF.

The chain joins TRBV11-2 to TRBJ2-3; TRBD2 agrees at 14 bases. Germline CDR1 and CDR2: SGHAT and FQNNGV. J lost 0 bases, V lost 6 bases, and 5 bases had no gene match. This CDR3 region has 17 residues. The chain's CDR3 is CASRHGTSGGSTDTQYF. The CDR3 DNA reads as TGTGCCAGCAGGCATGGGACTAGCGGGGGTAGCACAGATACGCAGTATTTT.

This clone was picked up a small number of times. J is TRBJ2-7 and V is TRBV6-5; 8 nucleotides match TRBD2. The CDR3 sequence is 15 residues long. With 0 bases clipped from V and 4 bases from J, the junction kept 5 bases outside the gene matches. Germline loops: CDR1 MNHEY, CDR2 SVGAGI. The CDR3 loop is CASSYSSGSGYEQYF. The CDR3 DNA follows: TGTGCCAGCAGTTACTCGAGCGGGAGTGGGTACGAGCAGTACTTC.

The V gene is TRBV2, the J gene TRBJ2-1; TRBD2 matches 7 bases. This CDR3 has 16 residues. Germline trimming cut 6 bases from V and 1 base from J; bases unmatched to any gene: 9. CDR1 and CDR2 (germline): SNHLY, FYNNEI. The CDR3 DNA reads as TGTGCCAGCAGCTTCAGCGGGACGGGATCCTACAATGAGCAGTTCTTC. It codes for CASSFSGTGSYNEQFF.

This rearrangement joins TRBV6-6 to TRBJ2-7; D perhaps matches TRBD2 (5 bases). CDR3 size: 13 residues. Germline-derived CDR1 and CDR2 are MNHNY and SVGAGI (reference sequence). Deletions cut 7 bases from V and 1 base from J, with 11 bases between. In DNA, the CDR3 is TGTGCCAGCATTGATGGCGGGTCCTACGAGCAGTACTTC. This sequence encodes CASIDGGSYEQYF.

This clone has only one observation. Here the CDR3 DNA reads TGTGCCAGTAGTCCTGGACAGGGAGGAGATACGCAGTATTTT. Translating gives CASSPGQGGDTQYF. The chain employs TRBV19 and TRBJ2-3; 8 bases match TRBD1. The germline gives CDR1 LNHDA, CDR2 SQIVND (reference sequence). After removal of 5 bases from V and 5 bases from J, the junction contained 6 bases not matched to a gene. The length of the CDR3 is 14 residues.

The chain has TRBV19 and TRBJ2-1, with TRBD2 matching 8 bases. The CDR3 sequence is 15 residues long. The ends lost 4 bases at V and 4 bases at J; junction bases unmatched: 6. Germline CDR1 and CDR2: LNHDA and SQIVND (reference sequence). CDR3 DNA sequence: TGTGCCAGTAGTACCATAGCGGGAACTTACAATGAGCAGTTCTTC. Protein: CASSTIAGTYNEQFF.

The CDR3 loop reads CASNLRDKTGPQHF. In nucleotides, the CDR3 is TGTGCCAGTAACCTCCGGGACAAAACGGGGCCCCAGCATTTT. The chain has TRBV19 and TRBJ1-5, with D perhaps matching TRBD1 (6 bases). V was pared by 7 bases and J by 9 bases, with 19 bases between. The CDR3 runs to 14 residues. Germline CDR1 is LNHDA and CDR2 is SQIVND (reference sequence).

The chain recombines TRBV28 with TRBJ1-4, with D unclear. V was pared by 3 bases and J by 4 bases, with 9 bases between. Germline CDR1 and CDR2: MDHEN and SYDVKM. CDR3 length equals 14 residues. The CDR3 loop is CASSFRLINEKLFF. Here the CDR3 DNA reads TGTGCCAGCAGTTTCAGGCTGATTAATGAAAAACTGTTTTTT.

V and J are TRBV24-1 and TRBJ2-2; D gene ambiguous. The CDR3 consists of 16 residues. V lost 0 bases and J lost 2, with 9 bases in between. Looked up from germline, CDR1 is KGHDR and CDR2 is SFDVKD. The CDR3 DNA reads TGTGCCACCAGTGATTTGTTTGGAGAAAACACCGGGGAGCTGTTTTTT. Translating gives CATSDLFGENTGELFF.

The chain combines TRBV4-1 with TRBJ2-7; perhaps TRBD1 as D (5 bases). Germline loops: CDR1 MGHRA, CDR2 YSYEKL. V lost 0 bases and J lost 1, with 13 bases in between. This CDR3 is built from 16 residues. CDR3 region: CASSQDPWQGSYEQYF. The CDR3 DNA reads as TGCGCCAGCAGCCAAGACCCGTGGCAGGGTTCCTACGAGCAGTACTTC.

The count of this clone is one. The chain recombines TRBV2 with TRBJ2-1, with TRBD2 matching 10 bases. V shed 4 bases and J 0 bases; nucleotides not matched to a gene: 12. The CDR3 loop spans 19 amino acids. Germline V CDR1 and CDR2: SNHLY, FYNNEI. The CDR3 is CASSAPGLAAISSYNEQFF. The CDR3 coding sequence is TGTGCCAGCAGTGCCCCCGGACTAGCGGCGATCAGCTCCTACAATGAGCAGTTCTTC. The full variable domain, rest sourced from reference TRBV2 and TRBJ2-1, is EPEVTQTPSHQVTQMGQEVILRCVPISNHLYFYWYRQILGQKVEFLVSFYNNEISEKSEIFDDQFSVERPDGSNFTLKIRSTKLEDSAMYFCASSAPGLAAISSYNEQFFGPGTRLTVL.

J is TRBJ2-1 and V is TRBV5-4, with a possible D match to TRBD2 (5 bases). CDR3 size: 12 residues. V gave up 3 bases and J gave up 7 bases, with 8 bases separating them. Per the germline V gene, CDR1 is SGHNT and CDR2 is YYREEE (reference sequence). For the CDR3, the DNA is TGTGCCAGCAGCTCGAGGGAGAATGAGCAGTTCTTC. It yields the protein CASSSRENEQFF.

The chain recombines TRBV2 with TRBJ2-2; 8 nucleotides match TRBD2. Germline V CDR1 and CDR2: SNHLY, FYNNEI. There are 13 residues in the CDR3. The J segment lost 17 bases and the V segment lost 4 bases, leaving 12 bases of the junction unmatched. Here the CDR3 DNA reads TGTGCCAGCAGTGGTCCGGGGGGGGCCACCCCTTTTTTT. Protein sequence: CASSGPGGATPFF. Together with reference TRBV2 and TRBJ2-2, the CDR3 gives the full variable domain: EPEVTQTPSHQVTQMGQEVILRCVPISNHLYFYWYRQILGQKVEFLVSFYNNEISEKSEIFDDQFSVERPDGSNFTLKIRSTKLEDSAMYFCASSGPGGATPFFGEGSRLTVL.

This clone was observed a few times. The chain carries TRBV7-9 and TRBJ1-2; D gene uncertain. This CDR3 has 16 amino acids. Germline lookup yields CDR1 SEHNR and CDR2 FQNEAQ (reference sequence). Trimming removed 7 bases from V and 4 bases from J, with 22 bases in between. This chain's CDR3 is CASTHTSRSSGYGYTF. The CDR3 bases are TGTGCCAGCACCCATACCTCGAGATCATCAGGCTATGGCTACACCTTC.

The V and J genes are TRBV5-1 and TRBJ2-3; tentatively, D is TRBD2 (5 bases). The CDR3 consists of 18 residues. CDR1 and CDR2 from the germline V gene are SGHRS and YFSETQ. V lost 3 bases to trimming and J lost 0 bases, with 20 bases between them. CDR3 DNA: TGCGCCAGCAGCTCTGGACTCACCATAGGCCGTAGCACAGATACGCAGTATTTT. Its translation is CASSSGLTIGRSTDTQYF. Looking up the rest from reference TRBV5-1 and TRBJ2-3 gives the full variable domain: KAGVTQTPRYLIKTRGQQVTLSCSPISGHRSVSWYQQTPGQGLQFLFEYFSETQRNKGNFPGRFSGRQFSNSRSEMNVSTLELGDSALYLCASSSGLTIGRSTDTQYFGPGTRLTVL.

The rearrangement joins TRBV29-1 to TRBJ2-7; possible D gene TRBD1, 6 bases. The germline gives CDR1 SQVTM, CDR2 ANQGSEA. This CDR3 has 12 amino acids. The CDR3 spells CKAGTKTYEQYF. The CDR3 nucleotides read TGCAAAGCAGGGACAAAGACCTACGAGCAGTACTTC.

V and J are TRBV20-1 and TRBJ1-2; 10 nucleotides align to TRBD1. V trimming: 3 bases; J trimming: 0 bases; junction bases outside the gene matches: 7. CDR1 DFQATT and CDR2 SNEGSKA come from the germline V gene (reference sequence). The length of the CDR3 is 16 residues. CDR3 sequence (DNA): TGCAGTGCTAGTTCCCGGGACAGGGGACCTAACTATGGCTACACCTTC. Amino acids: CSASSRDRGPNYGYTF.

V and J are TRBV5-6 and TRBJ1-1; 9 nucleotides match TRBD1. Germline CDR1 and CDR2: SGHDT and YYEEEE. V dropped 4 bases and J dropped 3; count of bases not matched to a gene: 13. This CDR3 is built from 17 residues. This CDR3 is CASSGTGLRDADTEAFF. In DNA form, the CDR3 reads TGTGCCAGCAGCGGGACAGGGTTAAGGGATGCGGACACTGAAGCTTTCTTT.

The V call is TRBV28, the J call TRBJ2-6, with D perhaps matching TRBD1 (5 bases). Germline CDR1 is MDHEN and CDR2 is SYDVKM. With 5 bases removed from V and 2 bases from J, the gap between germline ends came to 7 bases. The CDR3 loop spans 14 amino acids. The CDR3, as DNA: TGTGCCAGCAGTCAGGGTCCTGGGGCCAACGTCCTGACTTTC. Translating gives CASSQGPGANVLTF. Full variable domain (missing parts from reference TRBV28 and TRBJ2-6): DVKVTQSSRYLVKRTGEKVFLECVQDMDHENMFWYRQDPGLGLRLIYFSYDVKMKEKGDIPEGYSVSREKKERFSLILESASTNQTSMYLCASSQGPGANVLTFGAGSRLTVL.

The rearrangement uses TRBV11-3 and TRBJ1-1, with unresolved D. The CDR3 contains 14 residues. Trimming cost V 3 bases and J 1 base, with 9 bases left between them. Per the germline V gene, CDR1 is SGHNT and CDR2 is YENEEA. The CDR3 DNA is TGTGCCAGCAGCTTCGACATGGGGAACACTGAAGCTTTCTTT. It codes for CASSFDMGNTEAFF.

The chain links TRBV7-2 to TRBJ1-2; 9 nucleotides line up with TRBD1. V lost 6 bases and J lost 4; bases outside the gene matches: 15. The CDR3 runs to 17 residues. CDR1 is SGHTA and CDR2 is FQGNSA in the germline V gene. This chain's CDR3 is CASRKGQGFWWPYGYTF. The CDR3 DNA sequence: TGTGCCAGCAGAAAGGGACAGGGATTTTGGTGGCCCTATGGCTACACCTTC.

The CDR3 DNA follows: TGTGCCAGCAGATCACTAGCGGGAGCCCATGAGCAGTTCTTC. This translates into CASRSLAGAHEQFF. J is TRBJ2-1 and V is TRBV5-4; TRBD2 matches at 11 bases. The CDR3 is 14 amino acids. Trimming at V came to 5 bases and at J to 8 bases, leaving 6 bases not matched to a gene. The germline V gene encodes CDR1 SGHNT and CDR2 YYREEE (reference sequence).